This TCR beta chain was sequenced during a study of T cells in Graves' hyperthyroidism and ophthalmopathy. Study background: Pretreatment peripheral blood was obtained at initial diagnosis. General study results and limits: Most thyroid-expanded clonotypes above 0.001 were also found in blood.

Amplification yielded TCR beta CDR3 regions, with RNA transcripts as the source. HTBI primers drove first-round RT-PCR of the TCR CDR3. TCRdb independently ran MiXCR on the multiplex PCR reads; one entry per CDR3 protein. The table lists roughly 510,000 distinct CDR3 sequences, about a fifth of them singletons, with around 27% in the top ten. Graves' hyperthyroidism qualified as stable when ophthalmopathy did not progress within 18 months. Patients were excluded for uncontrolled infection, other autoimmune disease, pregnancy or lactation. The CDR3 is 13 residues long. The V end lost 0 bases, the J end lost 4 bases, and 5 bases lay between the germline ends. Per the germline V gene, CDR1 is KGHDR and CDR2 is SFDVKD. The sample holds one count of this clonotype. What it binds is unknown.

The sequenced sample consisted of blood. The sequence was obtained from a young man with Graves' hyperthyroidism. The chain carries TRBV24-1 and TRBJ1-2; D gene uncertain. CDR3 DNA: TGTGCCACCAGTGATTTGGTGGGCTATGGCTACACCTTC. It encodes CATSDLVGYGYTF.